This T cell receptor beta chain was found in a study of T cell responses to AZD1222 COVID-19 vaccine (dated by TCRdb to about 2021). Study-wide context: AZD1222 recipients whose second dose came at about 4 weeks and those whose second dose came at about 12 weeks were combined into one group, since spike-specific TCR depth and breadth did not differ between the two schedules. TCR sequencing was performed for approximately 240 trial participants, of whom 207 were given two doses of AZD1222 and about 25 were given two doses of MenACWY control vaccine. Trial participants were enrolled by age into 18-55, 56-69 and 70-plus year subgroups, with about 150, 28 and 57 TCR-sequenced participants respectively. Results and caveats for the whole study, not just this receptor: Nearly half of unique spike-specific TCRs reportedly recognized epitopes outside regions mutated in the B.1.351 and B.1.1.7 variants. Most participants were white British and females outnumbered males, and the authors suggested that clonal diversity may have been underestimated. Conclusions about previously exposed vaccinees were limited because only 6 or 7 AZD1222 recipients were SARS-CoV-2 seropositive at baseline. No day 14 peak-response samples were available, so repertoires were characterized only after the peak T cell response. After two AZD1222 doses, spike-specific TCR breadth and depth were significantly higher than at day 0 and than in MenACWY recipients. The whole spike protein was spanned by vaccine-associated CD4 TCRs, and dominant responses were seen in regions 160-218 and 743-854. The 56-69-year group was small, and its depth increase did not reach significance, likely because of low power.

The germline V gene (reference sequence) specifies LGHDT as CDR1 and YNNKEL as CDR2. The cysteine opens and the phenylalanine closes a CDR3 of 16 amino acids. The only DNA kept is the CDR3, 48 bases in frame from the first base. Relative to germline, V is missing 0 bases and J is missing 0 bases, with 2 bases of the junction outside any gene match. The CDR3 regions of human TCRbeta chains were subjected to immunosequencing. On the study's bioinformatics: TCRs in the repertoires were matched against a reference library of SARS-CoV-2-specific TCRs that had been generated with the MIRA antigen-specificity platform. Breadth was defined as the fraction of unique TCRs that were SARS-CoV-2-associated, and depth was defined as the fraction of total T cells that were SARS-CoV-2-associated. Using the MIRA data, each spike-specific TCR was mapped to the spike region that the TCR reacts to and placed in a CD4 or CD8 class. Log10-transformed breadth and depth values were compared by one-way ANOVA with Sidak's multiple comparisons tests. Entries here come from immuneACCESS through TCRdb and include only in-frame sequences with V and J called. Some clones fail to appear in such tables; in the studies checked, an unresolved V gene covers under half of the shortfall, and the cause of the remainder is unknown. The V and J calls and clone size come from that table; D and trimming were worked out from the DNA. The sample table holds 84,000 or so clones, of which about 85% were seen once. Approximately 1.5% of the sample lies in the top ten.

The time point label for this specimen denotes: baseline before first vaccination. Vaccinee samples were obtained from the UK trials COV001 and COV002, which included a single-blind randomized controlled phase 2/3 trial of AZD1222 (ChAdOx1 nCoV-19) in healthy adults. For TCRbeta chain sequencing, PBMC samples were collected from trial participants at day 0 and at day 28 after the second dose. With regard to this clone: This clone's antigen is unknown. Base-call qualities are not available, and no considerably larger clone is one nucleotide away.

The rearrangement joined TRBV3-1 (or the pseudogene TRBV3-2) to TRBJ1-3, and TRBD1 aligns with 7 junction nucleotides. Sequencing was performed on peripheral blood, taken on day 0 of AZD1222 vaccination. The receptor comes from an adult in good health. The nucleotide sequence reads as follows: TGTGCCAGCAGCCAAGACCCAGGGGGCTCTGGAAACACCATATATTTT. Translated, this gives CASSQDPGGSGNTIYF.